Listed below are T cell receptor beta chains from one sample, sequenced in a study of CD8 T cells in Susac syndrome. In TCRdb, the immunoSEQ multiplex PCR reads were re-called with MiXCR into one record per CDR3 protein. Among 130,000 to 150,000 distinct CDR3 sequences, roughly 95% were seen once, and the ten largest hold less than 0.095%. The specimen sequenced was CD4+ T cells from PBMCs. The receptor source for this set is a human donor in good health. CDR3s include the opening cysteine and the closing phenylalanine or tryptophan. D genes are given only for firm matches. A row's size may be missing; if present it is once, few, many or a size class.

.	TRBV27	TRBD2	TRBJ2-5	TGTGCCAGCAGTTTATGGGCGGGAGGAGGGGAGACCCAGTACTTC	CASSLWAGGGETQYF
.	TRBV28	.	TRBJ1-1	TGTGCCAGCAGTTTAGCGAACACTGAAGCTTTCTTT	CASSLANTEAFF
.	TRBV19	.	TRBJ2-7	TGTGCCAGTAGGAGGGCGAAGACCCCCTACGAGCAGTACTTC	CASRRAKTPYEQYF
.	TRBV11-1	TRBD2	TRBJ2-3	TGTGCCAGCAGCTCCACCCTGGGTATGTGGACTAGCGGGAGGACAGATACGCAGTATTTT	CASSSTLGMWTSGRTDTQYF
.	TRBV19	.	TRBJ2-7	TGTGCCAGTAGTAATCGACACCTGCAGTACTTC	CASSNRHLQYF
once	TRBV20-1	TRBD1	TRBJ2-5	TGCAGTGCTAGAGAGTCAGGGGGCCGGGAGACCCAGTACTTC	CSARESGGRETQYF
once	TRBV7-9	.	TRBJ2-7	TGTGCCAGCAGCTTAGACAGCACCTACGAGCAGTACTTC	CASSLDSTYEQYF
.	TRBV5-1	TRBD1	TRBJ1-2	TGCGCCAGCAGCTTGGCGGACAGGGACTCTTTTGGCTACACCTTC	CASSLADRDSFGYTF
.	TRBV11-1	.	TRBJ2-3	TGTGCCAGCAGCTTGATGCAGAACACAGATACGCAGTATTTT	CASSLMQNTDTQYF
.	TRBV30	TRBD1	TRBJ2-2	TGTGCCTGGAGTGAACCGGGACAGGGTTTCGGGGAGCTGTTTTTT	CAWSEPGQGFGELFF
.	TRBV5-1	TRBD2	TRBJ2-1	TGCGCCAGCAGCTTGGTGCTAGCGGGAGATCTGGGCAATGAGCAGTTCTTC	CASSLVLAGDLGNEQFF
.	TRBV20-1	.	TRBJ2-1	TGCAGTGCTAGCCGGGTGTCGGGGAATGAGCAGTTCTTC	CSASRVSGNEQFF
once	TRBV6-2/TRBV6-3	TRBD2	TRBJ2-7	TGTGCCAGCAGCCGCATTCCTAGCGGGGGGCCCTACGAGCAGTACTTC	CASSRIPSGGPYEQYF
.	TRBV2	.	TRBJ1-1	TGTGCCAGCTTAACAGGACGACACACTGAAGCTTTCTTT	CASLTGRHTEAFF
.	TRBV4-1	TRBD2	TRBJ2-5	TGCGCCAGCAGCCCCCCTTCCGGGAGGGCCGGGGAGACCCAGTACTTC	CASSPPSGRAGETQYF
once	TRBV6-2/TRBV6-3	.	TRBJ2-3	TGTGCCAGCAGTTATGCGGTTTTCTCAGATACGCAGTATTTT	CASSYAVFSDTQYF
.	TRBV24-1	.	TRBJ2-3	TGTGCCACCAGAACCGACGGAAGCACAGATACGCAGTATTTT	CATRTDGSTDTQYF
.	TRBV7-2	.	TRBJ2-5	TGTGCCAGCAGCTTAGGGCCAGTCCAAGAGACCCAGTACTTC	CASSLGPVQETQYF
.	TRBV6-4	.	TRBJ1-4	TGTGCCAGCAGTGATCGGGGGCATTTGGAAAAACTGTTTTTT	CASSDRGHLEKLFF
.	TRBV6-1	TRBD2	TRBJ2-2	TGTGCCAGCAGTCACCTGGGGGGGGAAACCGGGGAGCTGTTTTTT	CASSHLGGETGELFF
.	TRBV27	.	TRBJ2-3	TGTGCCAGCCAAACGGCCCTCACAGATACGCAGTATTTT	CASQTALTDTQYF
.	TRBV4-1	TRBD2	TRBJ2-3	TGCGCCAGCAGCCAGACCGGACTAGCGGGAGCTAGCACAGATACGCAGTATTTT	CASSQTGLAGASTDTQYF
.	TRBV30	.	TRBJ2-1	TGTGCCTGGAGTCCAGAGAGCTCCTACAATGAGCAGTTCTTC	CAWSPESSYNEQFF
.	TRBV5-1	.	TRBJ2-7	TGCGCCAGCAGCTTGGTTAGCGGCTATTCCTACGAGCAGTACTTC	CASSLVSGYSYEQYF
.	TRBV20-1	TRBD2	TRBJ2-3	TGCAGTGCTCGTTCCTTAGCGGGAGGGGGGACAGATACGCAGTATTTT	CSARSLAGGGTDTQYF
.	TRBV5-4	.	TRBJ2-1	TGTGCCAGCAGCTTGGACTACAGCTCCTACAATGAGCAGTTCTTC	CASSLDYSSYNEQFF
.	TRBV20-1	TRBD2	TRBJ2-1	TGCAGTGCTATCCGGGAGGGGTACAATGAGCAGTTCTTC	CSAIREGYNEQFF
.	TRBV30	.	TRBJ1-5	TGTGCCTGGAGTCCGTATGTGGGATGGAATCAGCCCCAGCATTTT	CAWSPYVGWNQPQHF
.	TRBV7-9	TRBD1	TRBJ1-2	TGTGCCAGCAGCTCGGGACAGGCAGGACGGTATGGCTACACCTTC	CASSSGQAGRYGYTF
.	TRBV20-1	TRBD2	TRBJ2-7	TGCAGTGCTAGAGTCCCTAGCGGTACCTACGAGCAGTACTTC	CSARVPSGTYEQYF
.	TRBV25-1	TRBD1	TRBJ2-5	TGTGCCAGCAGGGGACAGCAGTGGCAAGAGACCCAGTACTTC	CASRGQQWQETQYF
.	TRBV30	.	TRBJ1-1	TGTGCCTGGAGTGTACCGGGGCGGGACACTGAAGCTTTCTTT	CAWSVPGRDTEAFF
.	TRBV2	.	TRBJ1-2	TGTGCCAGCAGTGGAGACAGCGACTATGGCTACACCTTC	CASSGDSDYGYTF
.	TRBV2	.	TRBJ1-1	TGTGCCAGCAAACGCGTCGAATTGAACACTGAAGCTTTCTTT	CASKRVELNTEAFF
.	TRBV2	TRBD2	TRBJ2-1	TGTGCCAGCAGACTTGGACTAGCGGGAGATGAGCAGTTCTTC	CASRLGLAGDEQFF
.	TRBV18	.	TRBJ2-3	TGTGCCAGCTACTTTGGCACAGATACGCAGTATTTT	CASYFGTDTQYF
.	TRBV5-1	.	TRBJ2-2	TGCGCCAGCAGAAAAGAGACAGTTTTGAACACCGGGGAGCTGTTTTTT	CASRKETVLNTGELFF